This T cell receptor (beta chain) was sequenced during a study of cytomegalovirus exposure and HLA in healthy donors. Study results and caveats: A highly shared variant cluster was judged a likely technical artifact. TCR beta chains numbering more than 150 were designated cytomegalovirus-associated.

Primers included in the PCR were 60 Vbeta and 13 Jbeta primers. Per the original methods: As a later analysis found, there were roughly 80 million unique TCR beta chains, of which 8.5 million to 13 million were shared. Some clones are missing from TCRdb's copy, which holds only in-frame ones; the method was immunoSEQ multiplex PCR. From that table come the V and J calls and clone size; the DNA was used to work out D and trimming. The table lists approximately 110,000 clones. The germline gives CDR1 SEHNR, CDR2 FQNEAQ (reference sequence). V was pared by 4 bases and J by 0 bases, with 2 bases of the junction left unmatched. This CDR3 is 14 amino acids long. With regard to this clone: Its matching antigen is unknown.

The rearrangement joins TRBV7-9 to TRBJ2-5; 7 nucleotides align to TRBD1. Sequenced input: PBMCs. The TCR originated in a man younger than 35 in good health and CMV-seronegative. CDR3 sequence (DNA): TGTGCCAGCAGCTCGGGACAGCACCAAGAGACCCAGTACTTC. It is translated as CASSSGQHQETQYF.